This T cell receptor beta chain was sequenced in a study of cytomegalovirus exposure and HLA in healthy donors. Researchers ran the PCR with 60 Vbeta and 13 Jbeta primers. Libraries were prepared by immunoSEQ multiplex PCR; TCRdb keeps only in-frame clonotypes and omits some of them. The repertoire has 150,000 to 200,000 clones, roughly 88% of them found once; the top ten carry roughly 8.8%. Per germline, CDR1 SGHNT and CDR2 YYREEE (reference sequence). With V trimmed by 7 bases and J by 4 bases, 23 bases remained unmatched. The CDR3 has 19 amino acids. The chain couples TRBV5-4 to TRBJ2-1; 7 nucleotides match TRBD2. This receptor was taken from a man younger than 30 in good health and CMV-seropositive. The sample consisted of PBMCs. The CDR3 sequence is CASFTSGTNSLYSYNEQFF. The CDR3 coding sequence is TGTGCCAGCTTCACTTCCGGGACTAATTCCCTCTATTCGTACAATGAGCAGTTCTTC.